What follows are 21 T cell receptor beta chains derived from one specimen sequenced in a study of T cell changes during pregnancy in multiple sclerosis. Assay used: immunoSEQ multiplex PCR; TCRdb lists only in-frame clones, some missing. The repertoire holds tens of thousands of clones, with roughly 87% as singletons. The starting material was peripheral blood, obtained in the first trimester of pregnancy. The receptors stem from a female donor with multiple sclerosis, enrolled in a pregnancy study.

The chain couples TRBV28 to TRBJ1-1; 7 nucleotides line up with TRBD1. CDR1 is MDHEN, CDR2 SYDVKM, per germline. J gave up 5 bases and V 1 base, and 4 bases lay outside the gene matches. The CDR3 is 14 residues long. This CDR3 reads CASSLFDRDTEAFF. Written as DNA, the CDR3 is TGTGCCAGCAGTTTATTTGACAGGGATACTGAAGCTTTCTTT.

The chain joins TRBV19 to TRBJ2-5, with D tentatively TRBD1 (6 bases). Trimming took off 7 bases at V and 4 bases at J, with 13 bases between the two ends. Germline V CDR1 and CDR2: LNHDA, SQIVND (reference sequence). The CDR3 has 13 amino acids. Here the CDR3 reads CASNRGWGETQYF. CDR3 in DNA: TGTGCCAGTAATAGGGGGTGGGGAGAGACCCAGTACTTC. Looking up the rest from reference TRBV19 and TRBJ2-5 gives the full variable domain: DGGITQSPKYLFRKEGQNVTLSCEQNLNHDAMYWYRQDPGQGLRLIYYSQIVNDFQKGDIAEGYSVSREKKESFPLTVTSAQKNPTAFYLCASNRGWGETQYFGPGTRLLVL.

This chain joins TRBV6-5 and TRBJ1-2; TRBD1 is a possible D gene (5 bases). The CDR3 sequence is 13 residues long. The germline gives CDR1 MNHEY, CDR2 SVGAGI. V was clipped by 1 base and J by 4 bases, with 7 bases between them. The CDR3: CASSYWGGYGYTF. The CDR3 nucleotides are TGTGCCAGCAGTTACTGGGGCGGCTATGGCTACACCTTC.

The J gene is TRBJ1-5, the V gene TRBV29-1; a possible D gene is TRBD1 (6 bases). This CDR3 is 13 amino acids long. Trimming pared 6 bases from V and 3 bases from J, leaving 12 bases between. Germline-derived CDR1 and CDR2 are SQVTM and ANQGSEA. The CDR3 here is CSVKDRFNQPQHF. The DNA of the CDR3 is TGCAGCGTCAAAGACAGGTTCAATCAGCCCCAGCATTTT.

V is TRBV5-6 and J is TRBJ2-1, with no clear D. The CDR3 covers 14 residues. Trimming pared 4 bases from V and 5 bases from J, leaving 13 bases between. Germline V gives CDR1 SGHDT, CDR2 YYEEEE. DNA for the CDR3: TGTGCCAGCAGCCTGCTAAATTCCCACAATGAGCAGTTCTTC. Protein sequence: CASSLLNSHNEQFF. The whole variable domain, filled in from reference TRBV5-6 and TRBJ2-1, reads DAGVTQSPTHLIKTRGQQVTLRCSPKSGHDTVSWYQQALGQGPQFIFQYYEEEERQRGNFPDRFSGHQFPNYSSELNVNALLLGDSALYLCASSLLNSHNEQFFGPGTRLTVL.

V gene TRBV5-1 combines with J gene TRBJ2-5, with 12 bases matching TRBD2. The CDR3 is 16 amino acids. Germline V CDR1 and CDR2: SGHRS, YFSETQ. V shed 4 bases and J 1 base; nucleotides not matched to a gene: 5. The CDR3, as DNA: TGCGCCAGCAGCCCAAGGACTAGCGGGATCCAAGAGACCCAGTACTTC. Amino acids: CASSPRTSGIQETQYF.

This clone appeared once. Here the CDR3 reads CASSSWEGQDTQYF. The CDR3 nucleotides read TGTGCCAGCAGCTCGTGGGAGGGCCAAGATACGCAGTATTTT. The chain has TRBV7-6 and TRBJ2-3, with 7 positions matching TRBD2. Germline assignment: CDR1 SGHVS and CDR2 FNYEAQ. V lost 4 bases to trimming and J lost 5 bases; unmatched junction nucleotides: 6. The CDR3 loop spans 14 amino acids.

The CDR3 sequence: CASSRIAGGPNEQFF. CDR3 nucleotide sequence: TGCGCCAGCAGCCGGATAGCGGGAGGGCCCAATGAGCAGTTCTTC. The chain employs TRBV5-1 and TRBJ2-1, with 11 bases identical to TRBD2. Germline-derived CDR1 and CDR2 are SGHRS and YFSETQ. The CDR3 sequence is 15 residues long. Trimming cost V 4 bases and J 6 bases; bases outside gene matches: 6.

This sequence joins TRBV5-1 and TRBJ1-5, with D possibly being TRBD1 (5 bases). Germline CDR1 SGHRS, CDR2 YFSETQ. The CDR3 totals 13 residues. The V and J ends lost 5 bases and 1 base respectively, with 7 bases between them. The CDR3 spells CASSQGSNQPQHF. Here the CDR3 DNA reads TGCGCCAGCAGTCAGGGAAGCAATCAGCCCCAGCATTTT.

This chain links TRBV2 with TRBJ1-1; D remains ambiguous. Germline-derived CDR1 and CDR2 are SNHLY and FYNNEI. This CDR3 comprises 13 residues. The ends were cut back, 6 bases at V and 5 bases at J, with 13 bases in the middle. CDR3 amino acids: CASRGFGRTEAFF. CDR3 DNA sequence: TGTGCCAGCAGGGGGTTCGGGAGAACTGAAGCTTTCTTT. Filled out from reference TRBV2 and TRBJ1-1, the complete variable domain reads EPEVTQTPSHQVTQMGQEVILRCVPISNHLYFYWYRQILGQKVEFLVSFYNNEISEKSEIFDDQFSVERPDGSNFTLKIRSTKLEDSAMYFCASRGFGRTEAFFGQGTRLTVV.

The chain has TRBV27 and TRBJ1-4; perhaps TRBD1 as D (5 bases). Germline lookup yields CDR1 MNHEY and CDR2 SMNVEV (reference sequence). The CDR3 loop spans 12 amino acids. The V gene lost 6 bases and the J gene lost 4 bases, with 6 bases spanning the gap. The CDR3 is CASRDNNEKLFF. CDR3 coding DNA: TGTGCCAGCAGGGACAATAATGAAAAACTGTTTTTT.

The chain uses TRBV30 and TRBJ1-3; no reliable D call. Germline V CDR1 and CDR2: GTSNPN, SVGIG (reference sequence). The CDR3 loop spans 16 amino acids. The V end lost 1 base, the J end lost 3 bases, and 16 bases lay between the germline ends. CDR3 amino acids: CAWSEVEGFIGNTIYF. Written as DNA, the CDR3 is TGTGCCTGGAGTGAGGTGGAGGGTTTTATTGGAAACACCATATATTTT.

The chain links TRBV30 to TRBJ1-2, with D tentatively TRBD1 (6 bases). The ends were cut back, 3 bases at V and 6 bases at J, with 14 bases in the middle. The CDR3 runs 13 residues. CDR1 and CDR2 (germline): GTSNPN, SVGIG (reference sequence). CDR3 residues: CAWRWGTRDGYTF. The CDR3 DNA reads TGTGCCTGGAGATGGGGGACACGGGATGGCTACACCTTC. Complete variable domain (other parts from reference TRBV30 and TRBJ1-2): SQTIHQWPATLVQPVGSPLSLECTVEGTSNPNLYWYRQAAGRGLQLLFYSVGIGQISSEVPQNLSASRPQDRQFILSSKKLLLSDSGFYLCAWRWGTRDGYTFGSGTRLTVV.

CDR3: CAWGQGSQSQPQHF. As DNA, the CDR3 is TGTGCCTGGGGACAGGGGAGCCAAAGTCAGCCCCAGCATTTT. V and J are TRBV30 and TRBJ1-5; the match to TRBD1 covers 9 bases. Per germline, CDR1 GTSNPN and CDR2 SVGIG (reference sequence). CDR3 length: 14 amino acids. The junction had 8 bases not matched to a gene; V was cut back by 5 bases and J by 6 bases.

The chain recombines TRBV19 with TRBJ2-3; D is undetermined. Trimming took off 7 bases at V and 0 bases at J, with 5 bases between the two ends. The germline CDR1 and CDR2 sequences are LNHDA and SQIVND (reference sequence). The CDR3 contains 12 residues. Written as DNA, the CDR3 is TGTGCCAGTAAGGAGAGCACAGATACGCAGTATTTT. Amino acids: CASKESTDTQYF.

This chain links TRBV7-9 with TRBJ1-2; 9 nucleotides align to TRBD1. Germline V CDR1 and CDR2: SEHNR, FQNEAQ (reference sequence). Losses at the gene ends were 1 base for V and 4 bases for J; bases not matched to a gene: 10. The CDR3 extends over 17 amino acids. CDR3 region: CASSLESQGATPYGYTF. CDR3 DNA: TGTGCCAGCAGCTTAGAGTCACAGGGGGCGACCCCCTATGGCTACACCTTC. Full variable domain (missing parts from reference TRBV7-9 and TRBJ1-2): DTGVSQNPRHKITKRGQNVTFRCDPISEHNRLYWYRQTLGQGPEFLTYFQNEAQLEKSRLLSDRFSAERPKGSFSTLEIQRTEQGDSAMYLCASSLESQGATPYGYTFGSGTRLTVV.

This chain joins TRBV18 and TRBJ2-1; D might be TRBD2 (5 bases). The CDR3 covers 14 residues. Germline V gene data show CDR1 as KGHSH and CDR2 as LQKENI. V dropped 3 bases and J dropped 2 bases, with 8 bases sitting between them. As DNA, the CDR3 is TGTGCCAGCTCACCTGGACTTGCCTACAATGAGCAGTTCTTC. Translated: CASSPGLAYNEQFF.

The chain combines TRBV29-1 with TRBJ2-7, with D possibly being TRBD2 (5 bases). The V end lost 5 bases, the J end lost 3 bases, and 14 bases lay between the germline ends. The CDR3 is made up of 13 amino acids. Germline assignment: CDR1 SQVTM and CDR2 ANQGSEA. CDR3 coding DNA: TGCAGCGTTTCCTCAGCGGTGGGCTACGAGCAGTACTTC. It specifies CSVSSAVGYEQYF.

The V and J genes are TRBV27 and TRBJ1-1, with TRBD1 as a possible D gene (5 bases). Germline V gives CDR1 MNHEY, CDR2 SMNVEV (reference sequence). The CDR3 extends over 14 amino acids. The V gene lost 4 bases and the J gene lost 4 bases, with 13 bases spanning the gap. The CDR3 protein is CASSSRGVPTEAFF. The CDR3 bases are TGTGCCAGCAGTTCCCGGGGGGTGCCCACTGAAGCTTTCTTT.

The J gene is TRBJ2-2, the V gene TRBV6-5; 7 bases agree with TRBD2. Germline V CDR1 and CDR2: MNHEY, SVGAGI. The CDR3 is 14 residues long. With V trimmed by 6 bases and J by 2 bases, 3 bases remained unmatched. This CDR3 reads CASSQRGNTGELFF. The CDR3 bases are TGTGCCAGCAGCCAGCGGGGAAACACCGGGGAGCTGTTTTTT.

CDR3 region: CASSLGLAGGRDTQYF. The CDR3 DNA sequence: TGTGCCAGCAGCTTAGGGCTAGCGGGAGGTCGGGATACGCAGTATTTT. The V call is TRBV7-7, the J call TRBJ2-3; 11 nucleotides match TRBD2. The CDR3 length is 16 residues. Trimming took 1 base from V and 6 from J; bases not matched to a gene: 6. Germline CDR1 is SSHAT and CDR2 is FNYEAQ (reference sequence).